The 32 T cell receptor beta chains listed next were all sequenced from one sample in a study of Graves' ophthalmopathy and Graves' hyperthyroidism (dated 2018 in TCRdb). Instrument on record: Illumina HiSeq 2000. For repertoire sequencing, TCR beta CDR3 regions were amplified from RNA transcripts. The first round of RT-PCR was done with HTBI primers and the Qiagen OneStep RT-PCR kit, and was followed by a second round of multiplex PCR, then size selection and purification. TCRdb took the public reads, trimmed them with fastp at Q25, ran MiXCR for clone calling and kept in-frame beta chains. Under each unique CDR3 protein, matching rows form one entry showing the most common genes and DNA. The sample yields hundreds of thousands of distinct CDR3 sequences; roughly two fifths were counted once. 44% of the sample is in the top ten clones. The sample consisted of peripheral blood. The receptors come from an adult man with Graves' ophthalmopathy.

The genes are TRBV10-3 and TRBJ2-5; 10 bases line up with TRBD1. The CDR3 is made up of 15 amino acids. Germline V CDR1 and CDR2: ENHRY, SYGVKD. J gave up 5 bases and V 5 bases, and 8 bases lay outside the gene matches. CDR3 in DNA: TGTGCCATCAGTTATGGACAGGGGGTGGCGGAGACCCAGTACTTC. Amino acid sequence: CAISYGQGVAETQYF.

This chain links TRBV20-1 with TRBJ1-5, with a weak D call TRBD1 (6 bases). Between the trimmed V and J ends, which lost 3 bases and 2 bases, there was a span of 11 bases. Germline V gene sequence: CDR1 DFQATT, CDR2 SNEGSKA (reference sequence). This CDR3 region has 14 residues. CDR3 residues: CSASRGMGNQPQHF. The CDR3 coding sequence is TGCAGTGCTAGCAGGGGTATGGGCAATCAGCCCCAGCATTTT.

The CDR3 loop is CAITPRMDREFRETQYF. Written as DNA, the CDR3 is TGTGCCATCACGCCCCGGATGGACAGGGAATTTCGAGAGACCCAGTACTTC. The chain joins TRBV10-3 to TRBJ2-5; 8 bases are shared with TRBD1. CDR3 length: 17 amino acids. Unmatched junction bases numbered 17, after V lost 7 bases and J lost 4 bases. Germline CDR1 reads ENHRY; CDR2 reads SYGVKD.

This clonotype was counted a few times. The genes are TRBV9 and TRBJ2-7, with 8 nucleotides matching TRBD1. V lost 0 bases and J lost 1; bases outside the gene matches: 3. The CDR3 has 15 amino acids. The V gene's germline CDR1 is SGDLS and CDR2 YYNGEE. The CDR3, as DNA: TGTGCCAGCAGCGTAGCTGGGGACAGGTCCTACGAGCAGTACTTC. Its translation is CASSVAGDRSYEQYF.

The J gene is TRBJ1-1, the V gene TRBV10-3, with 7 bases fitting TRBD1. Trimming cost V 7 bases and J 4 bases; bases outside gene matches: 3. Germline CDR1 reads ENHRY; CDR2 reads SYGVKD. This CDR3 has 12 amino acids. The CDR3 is CAIMGTATEAFF. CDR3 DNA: TGTGCCATCATGGGGACAGCCACTGAAGCTTTCTTT.

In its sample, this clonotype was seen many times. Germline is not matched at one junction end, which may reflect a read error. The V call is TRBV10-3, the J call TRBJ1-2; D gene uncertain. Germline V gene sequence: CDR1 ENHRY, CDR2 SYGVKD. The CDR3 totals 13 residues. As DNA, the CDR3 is TGTGCCAGCAGTTACATGGGTAGCTATGGCTACACCTTC. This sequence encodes CASSYMGSYGYTF.

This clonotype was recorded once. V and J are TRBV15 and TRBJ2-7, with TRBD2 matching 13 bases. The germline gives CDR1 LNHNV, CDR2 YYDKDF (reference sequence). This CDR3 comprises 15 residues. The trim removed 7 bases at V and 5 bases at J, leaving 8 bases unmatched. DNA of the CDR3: TGTGCCACCACACTAGCGGGGGGGCGAGTCCACGAGCAGTACTTC. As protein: CATTLAGGRVHEQYF. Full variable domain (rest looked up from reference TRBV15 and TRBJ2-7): DAMVIQNPRYQVTQFGKPVTLSCSQTLNHNVMYWYQQKSSQAPKLLFHYYDKDFNNEADTPDNFQSRRPNTSFCFLDIRSPGLGDTAMYLCATTLAGGRVHEQYFGPGTRLTVT.

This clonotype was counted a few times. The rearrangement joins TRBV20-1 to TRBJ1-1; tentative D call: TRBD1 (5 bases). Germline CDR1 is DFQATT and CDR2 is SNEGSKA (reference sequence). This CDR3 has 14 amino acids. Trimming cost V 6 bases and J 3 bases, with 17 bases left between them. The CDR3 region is CSAGGGGGHTEAFF. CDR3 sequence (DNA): TGCAGTGCCGGAGGCGGGGGAGGACACACTGAAGCTTTCTTT.

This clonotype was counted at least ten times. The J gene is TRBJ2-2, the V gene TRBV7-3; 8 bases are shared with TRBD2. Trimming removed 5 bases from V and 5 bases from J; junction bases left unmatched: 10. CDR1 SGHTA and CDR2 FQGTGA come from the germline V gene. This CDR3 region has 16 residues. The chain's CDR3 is CASSPTGTRRTGELFF. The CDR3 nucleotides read TGTGCCAGCAGCCCAACCGGGACTAGGCGGACCGGGGAGCTGTTTTTT.

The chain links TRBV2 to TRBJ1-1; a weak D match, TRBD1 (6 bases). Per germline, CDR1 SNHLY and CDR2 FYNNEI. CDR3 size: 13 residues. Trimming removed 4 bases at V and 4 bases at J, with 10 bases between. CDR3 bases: TGTGCCAGCAGTGTCGAGGGGGTCACTGAAGCTTTCTTT. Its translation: CASSVEGVTEAFF.

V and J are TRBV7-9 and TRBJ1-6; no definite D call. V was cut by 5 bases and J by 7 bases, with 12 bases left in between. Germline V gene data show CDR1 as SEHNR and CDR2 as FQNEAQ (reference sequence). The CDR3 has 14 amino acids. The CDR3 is CASSRSIGNSPLHF. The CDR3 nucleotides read TGTGCCAGCAGCCGATCGATAGGGAATTCACCCCTCCACTTT.

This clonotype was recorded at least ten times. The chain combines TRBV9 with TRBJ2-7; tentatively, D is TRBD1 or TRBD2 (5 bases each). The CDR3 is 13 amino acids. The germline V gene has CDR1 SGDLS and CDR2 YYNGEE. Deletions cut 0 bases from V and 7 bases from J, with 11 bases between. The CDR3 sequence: CASSVGGTQEQYF. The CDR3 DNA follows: TGTGCCAGCAGCGTAGGAGGGACCCAAGAGCAGTACTTC.

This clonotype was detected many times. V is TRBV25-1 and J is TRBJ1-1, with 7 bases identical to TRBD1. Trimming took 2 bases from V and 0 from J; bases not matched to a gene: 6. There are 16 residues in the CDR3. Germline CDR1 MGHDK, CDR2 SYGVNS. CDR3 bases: TGTGCCAGCAGTGAAAAGACGACAGGGTTGAACACTGAAGCTTTCTTT. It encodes CASSEKTTGLNTEAFF. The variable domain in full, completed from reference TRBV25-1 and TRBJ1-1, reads EADIYQTPRYLVIGTGKKITLECSQTMGHDKMYWYQQDPGMELHLIHYSYGVNSTEKGDLSSESTVSRIRTEHFPLTLESARPSHTSQYLCASSEKTTGLNTEAFFGQGTRLTVV.

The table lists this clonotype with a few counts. CDR3 sequence reads: CATISGIAGGDEQYF. In DNA form, the CDR3 reads TGTGCCACCATCAGTGGGATAGCGGGAGGGGACGAGCAGTACTTC. The chain links TRBV15 to TRBJ2-7; 11 nucleotides match TRBD2. V shed 7 bases, J shed 5 bases, and the junction held 10 bases outside the gene matches. There are 15 residues in the CDR3. Germline CDR1 reads LNHNV; CDR2 reads YYDKDF (reference sequence).

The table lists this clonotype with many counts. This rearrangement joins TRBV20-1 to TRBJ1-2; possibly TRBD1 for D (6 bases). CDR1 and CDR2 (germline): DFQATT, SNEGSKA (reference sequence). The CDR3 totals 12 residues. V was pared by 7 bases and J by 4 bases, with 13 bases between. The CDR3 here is CSVFVGGYGYTF. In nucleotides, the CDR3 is TGCAGTGTATTTGTAGGGGGCTATGGCTACACCTTC.

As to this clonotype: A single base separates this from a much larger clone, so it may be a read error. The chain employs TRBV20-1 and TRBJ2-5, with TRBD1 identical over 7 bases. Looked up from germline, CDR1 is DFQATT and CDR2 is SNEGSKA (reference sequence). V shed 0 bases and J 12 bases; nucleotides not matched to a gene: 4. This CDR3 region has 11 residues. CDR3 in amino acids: CSARDGTAEYF. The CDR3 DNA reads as TGCAGTGCTAGAGATGGGACAGCGGAGTACTTC.

The CDR3 bases are TGTGCCAGCTTCGGAACCGGGACAGGGAACACTGAAGCTTTCTTT. It codes for CASFGTGTGNTEAFF. The rearrangement uses TRBV25-1 and TRBJ1-1; 8 bases agree with TRBD1. The CDR3 sequence is 15 residues long. The V gene's germline CDR1 is MGHDK and CDR2 SYGVNS. V was pared by 8 bases and J by 1 base, with 9 bases of the junction left unmatched.

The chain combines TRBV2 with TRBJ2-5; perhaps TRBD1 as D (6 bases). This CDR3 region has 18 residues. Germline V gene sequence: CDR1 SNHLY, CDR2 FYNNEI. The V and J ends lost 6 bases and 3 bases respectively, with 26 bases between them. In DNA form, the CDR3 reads TGTGCCAGCAGCTCCTACAGGCGGACAGAACGTTCCGAAGAGACCCAGTACTTC. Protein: CASSSYRRTERSEETQYF. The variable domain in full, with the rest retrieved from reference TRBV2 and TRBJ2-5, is EPEVTQTPSHQVTQMGQEVILRCVPISNHLYFYWYRQILGQKVEFLVSFYNNEISEKSEIFDDQFSVERPDGSNFTLKIRSTKLEDSAMYFCASSSYRRTERSEETQYFGPGTRLLVL.

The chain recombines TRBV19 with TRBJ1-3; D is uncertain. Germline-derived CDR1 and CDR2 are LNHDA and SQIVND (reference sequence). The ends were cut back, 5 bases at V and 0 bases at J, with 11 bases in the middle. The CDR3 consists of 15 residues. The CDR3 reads CASSYDGNSGNTIYF. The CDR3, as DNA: TGTGCCAGTAGTTACGACGGAAACTCTGGAAACACCATATATTTT.

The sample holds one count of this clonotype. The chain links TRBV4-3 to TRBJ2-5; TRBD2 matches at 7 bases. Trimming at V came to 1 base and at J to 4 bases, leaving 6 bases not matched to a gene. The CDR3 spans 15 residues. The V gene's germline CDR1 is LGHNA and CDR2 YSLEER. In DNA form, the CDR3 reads TGCGCCAGCAGCCAAGGGCGGGGGAAGGGAGAGACCCAGTACTTC. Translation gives CASSQGRGKGETQYF.

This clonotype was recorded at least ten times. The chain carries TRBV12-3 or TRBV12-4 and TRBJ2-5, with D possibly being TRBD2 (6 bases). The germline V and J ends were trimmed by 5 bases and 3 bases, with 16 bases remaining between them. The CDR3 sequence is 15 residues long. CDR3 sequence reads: CASSSWGEAEETQYF. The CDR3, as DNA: TGTGCCAGCAGTAGCTGGGGGGAGGCGGAAGAGACCCAGTACTTC.

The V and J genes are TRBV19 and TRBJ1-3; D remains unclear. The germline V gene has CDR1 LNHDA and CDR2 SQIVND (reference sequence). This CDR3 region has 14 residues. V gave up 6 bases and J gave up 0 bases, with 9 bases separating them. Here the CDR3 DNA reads TGTGCCAGTAGGGTCCGGGACTCTGGAAACACCATATATTTT. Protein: CASRVRDSGNTIYF.

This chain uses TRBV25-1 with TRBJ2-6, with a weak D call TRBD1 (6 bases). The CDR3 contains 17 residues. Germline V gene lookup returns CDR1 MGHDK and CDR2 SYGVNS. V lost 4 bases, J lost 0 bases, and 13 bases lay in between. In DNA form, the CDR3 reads TGTGCCAGCAGTGCTAGGGTAGGGGGCTCTGGGGCCAACGTCCTGACTTTC. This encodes CASSARVGGSGANVLTF.

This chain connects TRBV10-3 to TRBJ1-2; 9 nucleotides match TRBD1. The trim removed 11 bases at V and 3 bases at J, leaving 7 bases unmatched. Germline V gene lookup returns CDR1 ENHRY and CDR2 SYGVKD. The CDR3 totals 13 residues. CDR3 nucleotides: TGTGCCTGGAGCGACAGGGGGGACTATGGCTACACCTTC. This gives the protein CAWSDRGDYGYTF.

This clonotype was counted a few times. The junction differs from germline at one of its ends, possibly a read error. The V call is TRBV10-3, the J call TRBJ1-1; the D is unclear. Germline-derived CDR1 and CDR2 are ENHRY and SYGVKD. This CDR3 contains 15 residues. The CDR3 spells CASSYSRLENTEAFF. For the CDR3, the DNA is TGTGCCAGCAGTTACTCGAGGCTGGAGAACACTGAAGCTTTCTTT.

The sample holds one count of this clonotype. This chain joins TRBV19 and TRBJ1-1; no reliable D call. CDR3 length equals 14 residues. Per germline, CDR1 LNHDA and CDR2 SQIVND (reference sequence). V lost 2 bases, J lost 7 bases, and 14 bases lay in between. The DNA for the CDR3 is TGTGCCAGTAGTATATGGCTGACAAGCATTGAAGCTTTCTTT. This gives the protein CASSIWLTSIEAFF.

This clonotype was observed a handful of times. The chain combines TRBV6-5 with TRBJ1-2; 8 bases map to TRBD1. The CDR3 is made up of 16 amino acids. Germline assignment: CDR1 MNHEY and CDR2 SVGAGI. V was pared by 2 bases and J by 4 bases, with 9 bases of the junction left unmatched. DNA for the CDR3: TGTGCCAGCAGTTACGGGGGGGGACAGGCGACCTATGGCTACACCTTC. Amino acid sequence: CASSYGGGQATYGYTF.

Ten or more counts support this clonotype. As DNA, the CDR3 is TGTGCCAGCAGCTTAGCGTCGGGGGACGAAAAACTGTTTTTT. Residues: CASSLASGDEKLFF. This chain links TRBV7-9 with TRBJ1-4; perhaps TRBD1 as D (5 bases). Germline V CDR1 and CDR2: SEHNR, FQNEAQ (reference sequence). Trimming shortened V by 0 bases and J by 8 bases, and 10 bases separated the two germline ends. CDR3 size: 14 residues.

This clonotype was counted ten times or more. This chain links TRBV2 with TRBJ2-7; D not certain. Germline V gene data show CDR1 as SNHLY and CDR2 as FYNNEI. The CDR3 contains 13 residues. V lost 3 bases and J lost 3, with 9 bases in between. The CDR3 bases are TGTGCCAGCAGTGAGAAATTGGACTACGAGCAGTACTTC. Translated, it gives CASSEKLDYEQYF.

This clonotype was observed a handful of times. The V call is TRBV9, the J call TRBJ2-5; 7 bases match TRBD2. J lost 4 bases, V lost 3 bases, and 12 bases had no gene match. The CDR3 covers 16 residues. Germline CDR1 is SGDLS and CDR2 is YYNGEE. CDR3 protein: CASSAGQRGLGETQYF. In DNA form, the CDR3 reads TGTGCCAGCAGCGCTGGGCAGCGGGGCCTGGGAGAGACCCAGTACTTC. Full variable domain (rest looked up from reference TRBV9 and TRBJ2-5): DSGVTQTPKHLITATGQRVTLRCSPRSGDLSVYWYQQSLDQGLQFLIQYYNGEERAKGNILERFSAQQFPDLHSELNLSSLELGDSALYFCASSAGQRGLGETQYFGPGTRLLVL.

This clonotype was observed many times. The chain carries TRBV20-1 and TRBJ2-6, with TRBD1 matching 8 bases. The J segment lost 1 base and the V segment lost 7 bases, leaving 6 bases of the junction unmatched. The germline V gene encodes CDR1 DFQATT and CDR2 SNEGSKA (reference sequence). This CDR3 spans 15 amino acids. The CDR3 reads CSGGRQGSGANVLTF. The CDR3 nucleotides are TGCAGTGGGGGACGACAGGGGTCTGGGGCCAACGTCCTGACTTTC.

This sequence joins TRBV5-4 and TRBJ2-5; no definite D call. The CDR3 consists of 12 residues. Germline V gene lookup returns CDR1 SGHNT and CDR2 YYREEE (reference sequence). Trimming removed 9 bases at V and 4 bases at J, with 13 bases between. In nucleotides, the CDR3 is TGTGCCATCTCGACTGCCCCAGAGACCCAGTACTTC. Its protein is CAISTAPETQYF.